A selection of T cell receptor beta chains follows, all from one sample in a study of blood T cell repertoires in COVID-19. Libraries were prepared by immunoSEQ multiplex PCR; TCRdb keeps only in-frame clonotypes and omits some of them. This sample has nearly 55,000 clones, with about 86% found just once. Sequences were obtained from peripheral blood. These TCRs come from a man in his sixties or seventies with active COVID-19. The CDR3 runs from the conserved cysteine through the conserved F or W. D genes are given only for firm matches. Not all rows give a size; the values are once, few, many and, for expanded clones, a class.

J | D | length | V | size | DNA | CDR3
TRBJ1-4 | TRBD1 | 13 | TRBV19 | . | TGTGCCAGCCGACAGGGGGCGGGTGAAAAACTGTTTTTT | CASRQGAGEKLFF
TRBJ2-1 | TRBD2 | 15 | TRBV6-4 | . | TGTGCCAGCAGTGAGAGACTAGCGGGGCCCAATGAGCAGTTCTTC | CASSERLAGPNEQFF
TRBJ1-1 | . | 14 | TRBV9 | once | TGTGCCAGCAGCGTGGGGCCGGGGAACACTGAAGCTTTCTTT | CASSVGPGNTEAFF
TRBJ1-2 | . | 8 | TRBV12-5 | few | TGTGCTAGTGGTTTGTCGACCTTC | CASGLSTF
TRBJ2-1 | TRBD2 | 16 | TRBV7-6 | . | TGTGCCAGCAGCTCCCTAGCGGGGGGAGCCTACAATGAGCAGTTCTTC | CASSSLAGGAYNEQFF
TRBJ1-2 | . | 14 | TRBV7-8 | . | TGTGCCAGCAGCTTAGGGTTGGGAGTGTTGAGCTACACCTTC | CASSLGLGVLSYTF
TRBJ2-2 | . | 16 | TRBV11-2 | once | TGTGCCAGCAGCTTAGATCGGGGGTTTAACACCGGGGAGCTGTTTTTT | CASSLDRGFNTGELFF
TRBJ1-4 | . | 13 | TRBV2 | . | TGTGCCAGCATCAGGGGTCGGGGTGAAAAACTGTTTTTT | CASIRGRGEKLFF
TRBJ1-1 | TRBD1 | 15 | TRBV5-6 | . | TGTGCCAGCAGCCCTTCCGCAGGGGGAAAAACTGAAGCTTTCTTT | CASSPSAGGKTEAFF
TRBJ1-2 | . | 14 | TRBV9 | . | TGTGCCAGCAGCGTGGGGGGAGGATTAGGCGGCTACACCTTC | CASSVGGGLGGYTF
TRBJ1-1 | TRBD1 | 13 | TRBV11-3 | . | TGTGCCAGCAGCTTCGGACAGGGCACTGAAGCTTTCTTT | CASSFGQGTEAFF
TRBJ1-2 | TRBD1 | 16 | TRBV6-5 | . | TGTGCCAGCAGTTCGACAGGGGCCTCGGGTAACTATGGCTACACCTTC | CASSSTGASGNYGYTF
TRBJ2-3 | TRBD1 | 13 | TRBV6-6 | . | TGTGCCAGCAGTGGACAGGGCACAGATACGCAGTATTTT | CASSGQGTDTQYF
TRBJ2-5 | TRBD2 | 13 | TRBV11-1 | once | TGTGCCAGCAGCCCGGGACTAGCGGAGACCCAGTACTTC | CASSPGLAETQYF
TRBJ2-2 | TRBD2 | 16 | TRBV5-1 | . | TGCGCCAGCAGCTTCACAGCGGGGGCGGGGACCGGGGAGCTGTTTTTT | CASSFTAGAGTGELFF
TRBJ1-1 | . | 12 | TRBV10-3 | once | TGTGCCATCAGAACGACAGACACTGAAGCTTTCTTT | CAIRTTDTEAFF
TRBJ1-4 | . | 15 | TRBV11-3 | . | TGTGCCAGCAGCCTATGGGGGCCCGGCGAGGAAAAACTGTTTTTT | CASSLWGPGEEKLFF
TRBJ1-5 | . | 13 | TRBV29-1 | . | TGCAGCGTGGGTTCAGGTCTAAATCAGCCCCAGCATTTT | CSVGSGLNQPQHF
TRBJ2-7 | TRBD1 | 14 | TRBV9 | . | TGTGCCAGCAGCTACGGACAGGGAACTTACGAGCAGTACTTC | CASSYGQGTYEQYF
TRBJ2-5 | . | 13 | TRBV5-1 | . | TGCGCCAGCAGCTTAAGCCCCCAAGAGACCCAGTACTTC | CASSLSPQETQYF
TRBJ2-1 | TRBD1 | 14 | TRBV28 | . | TGTGCCACTTACCGACAGGGGGGGCTCAATGAGCAGTTCTTC | CATYRQGGLNEQFF
TRBJ2-4 | TRBD1 | 14 | TRBV7-8 | . | TGTGCCAGCAGCTTGTACAGGGGTAAAAACATTCAGTACTTC | CASSLYRGKNIQYF
TRBJ1-2 | . | 13 | TRBV11-3 | . | TGTGCCAGCAGCGGCGGGCCATCATATGGCTACACCTTC | CASSGGPSYGYTF
TRBJ2-5 | TRBD1 | 16 | TRBV24-1 | . | TGTGCCACCAGTGATGGGACAGGGTGGGAAGTCGAGACCCAGTACTTC | CATSDGTGWEVETQYF
TRBJ2-1 | . | 13 | TRBV3-1/TRBV3-2 | once | TGTGCCAGCAGCCAGTCGGTAAGGGGGACGACGTTCTTC | CASSQSVRGTTFF
TRBJ1-5 | . | 15 | TRBV7-2 | . | TGTGCCAGCAGCTCCTTGGGGGGTGGCAATCAGCCCCAGCATTTT | CASSSLGGGNQPQHF
TRBJ2-3 | TRBD2 | 16 | TRBV7-2 | . | TGTGCCAGCAGCTTAGGACTAGCGGGGGGCACAGATACGCAGTATTTT | CASSLGLAGGTDTQYF
TRBJ2-5 | . | 15 | TRBV25-1 | . | TGTGCCAGCAGTCCCTTGACCGGGATACAAGAGACCCAGTACTTC | CASSPLTGIQETQYF
TRBJ1-1 | . | 15 | TRBV9 | . | TGTGCCAGCAGCGCGGAGGGGACGGGGGACACTGAAGCTTTCTTT | CASSAEGTGDTEAFF
TRBJ2-3 | . | 14 | TRBV7-2 | few | TGTGCCAGCAGCTTAGCGGGCCTCACAGATACGCAGTATTTT | CASSLAGLTDTQYF
TRBJ2-2 | TRBD1 | 15 | TRBV29-1 | . | TGCAGTGTTATACAGGGGCCCAAGAACACCGGGGAGCTGTTTTTT | CSVIQGPKNTGELFF
TRBJ1-1 | . | 15 | TRBV3-1/TRBV3-2 | . | TGTGCCAGCAGCCAAGATACAGGGTTAGGCACTGAAGCTTTCTTT | CASSQDTGLGTEAFF
TRBJ1-1 | . | 14 | TRBV5-1 | . | TGCGCCAGCAGCTTCCAGGGCCGTAGCACTGAAGCTTTCTTT | CASSFQGRSTEAFF
TRBJ2-5 | . | 14 | TRBV2 | . | TGTGCCAGCAGCCGACTCGGGGGCCAAGAGACCCAGTACTTC | CASSRLGGQETQYF
TRBJ1-2 | . | 14 | TRBV30 | . | TGTGCCTGGAGCGAAGGGTCTCCAGGGTATGGCTACACCTTC | CAWSEGSPGYGYTF
TRBJ1-2 | TRBD1 | 13 | TRBV7-9 | . | TGTGCCAGCAGCCCAGGGACAGGGGTAGGCTACACCTTC | CASSPGTGVGYTF
TRBJ1-1 | . | 15 | TRBV4-3 | . | TGCGCCAGCAGCCAGGTAGGACACCTGAACACTGAAGCTTTCTTT | CASSQVGHLNTEAFF
TRBJ1-6 | . | 17 | TRBV21-1 | . | TGTGCCAGCAGCGTCTTTTGGGACACAGGGGATAATTCACCCCTCCACTTT | CASSVFWDTGDNSPLHF
TRBJ1-2 | . | 14 | TRBV15 | few | TGTGCCACCAGCAGAGGAGACAGGTGGGAAGGCTACACCTTC | CATSRGDRWEGYTF
TRBJ2-7 | TRBD2 | 15 | TRBV7-2 | . | TGTGCCAGCAGCTTAGGAGCGGGGCCCTCCTACGAGCAGTACTTC | CASSLGAGPSYEQYF
TRBJ1-1 | . | 15 | TRBV9 | . | TGTGCCAGCAGCGTAACGTACACAGGGAACACTGAAGCTTTCTTT | CASSVTYTGNTEAFF